The 31 T cell receptor beta chains below were found in one sample sequenced in a study of blood T cell repertoires in COVID-19. Profiling relied on immunoSEQ multiplex PCR, and the TCRdb table lists in-frame clones only, not all of them. The repertoire holds roughly 140,000 clones, more than 65% seen once, with 9.8% in the top ten. The sequenced material came from peripheral blood. The source is a woman in her forties or fifties with acute or convalescent COVID-19.

This clone was recorded a few times. The V and J genes are TRBV5-5 and TRBJ1-5, with D unresolved. V gave up 3 bases and J gave up 1 base, with 8 bases separating them. Germline CDR1 reads SGHKS; CDR2 reads YYEKEE (reference sequence). The CDR3 covers 14 residues. The CDR3 sequence is CASSYYGSNQPQHF. CDR3 nucleotide sequence: TGTGCCAGCAGCTACTATGGGAGCAATCAGCCCCAGCATTTT.

The genes are TRBV18 and TRBJ1-2; TRBD1 is a possible D gene (6 bases). Trimming took 4 bases from V and 0 from J, leaving 18 bases between them. This CDR3 is built from 17 residues. From germline, CDR1 is KGHSH and CDR2 LQKENI. CDR3 DNA sequence: TGTGCCAGCTCACGCACAGGGCTTTCATCGTCTAACTATGGCTACACCTTC. Amino acid sequence: CASSRTGLSSSNYGYTF.

This clone was picked up a small number of times. The gene calls are TRBV7-9 and TRBJ2-1; possibly TRBD2 for D (6 bases). Germline CDR1 and CDR2: SEHNR and FQNEAQ (reference sequence). The CDR3 spans 18 residues. V gave up 4 bases and J gave up 7 bases, with 26 bases separating them. CDR3 region: CASSSGVEVFRSRNEQFF. The DNA of the CDR3 is TGTGCCAGCAGCTCGGGAGTAGAAGTGTTTCGGTCTAGAAATGAGCAGTTCTTC.

This chain joins TRBV9 and TRBJ1-2, with 7 bases aligning to TRBD1. Trimming took 4 bases from V and 0 from J; bases not matched to a gene: 6. The CDR3 extends over 15 amino acids. CDR1 and CDR2 from the germline V gene are SGDLS and YYNGEE. The CDR3 is CASSFGQVPNYGYTF. The CDR3 coding sequence is TGTGCCAGCAGCTTCGGACAGGTACCTAACTATGGCTACACCTTC.

This clone was detected only a few times. This rearrangement joins TRBV5-1 to TRBJ2-5; 7 nucleotides align to TRBD1. V lost 2 bases and J lost 1; bases outside the gene matches: 14. This CDR3 has 18 amino acids. Germline values: CDR1 SGHRS, CDR2 YFSETQ. CDR3 region: CASSFGRGRGGPQETQYF. The CDR3 DNA is TGCGCCAGCAGCTTTGGTAGAGGTAGAGGGGGCCCCCAAGAGACCCAGTACTTC.

Here the CDR3 DNA reads TGTGCCACCTTCCCACTCCCGCGGGGACGCTTGAACACTGAAGCTTTCTTT. Its translation: CATFPLPRGRLNTEAFF. The chain recombines TRBV27 with TRBJ1-1; possibly TRBD1 for D (5 bases). The CDR3 totals 17 residues. Germline loops: CDR1 MNHEY, CDR2 SMNVEV (reference sequence). V shed 10 bases and J shed 0 bases, with 24 bases lying between them.

The rearrangement uses TRBV5-1 and TRBJ1-1, with 11 bases identical to TRBD1. Germline loops: CDR1 SGHRS, CDR2 YFSETQ. Trimming took 4 bases from V and 0 from J; bases not matched to a gene: 11. The CDR3 extends over 18 amino acids. The CDR3 DNA follows: TGCGCCAGCAGCCCGGTCCGGGACAGGGGGACCCTGAACACTGAAGCTTTCTTT. Encoded protein: CASSPVRDRGTLNTEAFF. Full variable domain (outside the CDR3, taken from reference TRBV5-1 and TRBJ1-1): KAGVTQTPRYLIKTRGQQVTLSCSPISGHRSVSWYQQTPGQGLQFLFEYFSETQRNKGNFPGRFSGRQFSNSRSEMNVSTLELGDSALYLCASSPVRDRGTLNTEAFFGQGTRLTVV.

This sequence joins TRBV9 and TRBJ2-3; 9 positions agree with TRBD2. With V trimmed by 3 bases and J by 6 bases, 11 bases remained unmatched. The CDR3 length is 16 residues. Germline V gene data show CDR1 as SGDLS and CDR2 as YYNGEE. CDR3 DNA sequence: TGTGCCAGCAGCGGACTAGGAGTAGCGGGAGTGGATACGCAGTATTTT. The encoded protein is CASSGLGVAGVDTQYF.

The chain couples TRBV2 to TRBJ2-7, with D tentatively TRBD1 (7 bases). From germline, CDR1 is SNHLY and CDR2 FYNNEI. V gave up 7 bases and J gave up 8 bases, with 18 bases separating them. The CDR3 totals 13 residues. The CDR3 sequence is CASTNQGGVKQYF. CDR3 bases: TGTGCCAGCACCAATCAGGGGGGCGTTAAGCAGTACTTC.

V is TRBV7-2 and J is TRBJ1-4; the D is unclear. V lost 0 bases to trimming and J lost 0 bases, with 2 bases between them. CDR1 SGHTA and CDR2 FQGNSA come from the germline V gene. This CDR3 is 14 amino acids long. The CDR3 coding sequence is TGTGCCAGCAGCTTAGCTACAACTAATGAAAAACTGTTTTTT. It translates to CASSLATTNEKLFF.

The chain carries TRBV7-2 and TRBJ1-1, with 8 nucleotides matching TRBD1. The germline gives CDR1 SGHTA, CDR2 FQGNSA. J was trimmed by 4 bases and V by 4 bases; bases with no gene match: 14. The CDR3 has 17 residues. DNA for the CDR3: TGTGCCAGCAGCTCTGTAGGACAGGGAGGGGGAAGCACTGAAGCTTTCTTT. Residues: CASSSVGQGGGSTEAFF.

The CDR3 loop is CASSQSGQGQNSPLHF. The CDR3 bases are TGCGCCAGCAGCCAGTCGGGACAGGGTCAAAATTCACCCCTCCACTTT. The chain links TRBV4-3 to TRBJ1-6; 9 bases align to TRBD1. In germline, CDR1 is LGHNA, CDR2 YSLEER. The CDR3 is 16 amino acids. The V gene end was trimmed by 3 bases and the J gene end by 7 bases; junction bases not matched to a gene: 7.

The chain carries TRBV14 and TRBJ2-5, with TRBD1 matching over 7 bases. Per germline, CDR1 SGHDN and CDR2 FVKESK. This CDR3 is 15 amino acids long. V lost 1 base and J lost 2; bases outside the gene matches: 4. The CDR3 sequence is CASSQGTGRQETQYF. The CDR3 bases are TGTGCCAGCAGCCAAGGGACAGGCCGACAAGAGACCCAGTACTTC.

The chain employs TRBV7-7 and TRBJ2-5, with 8 bases identical to TRBD1. V shed 5 bases, J shed 5 bases, and the junction held 7 bases outside the gene matches. The CDR3 spans 14 residues. Germline V lookup: CDR1 SSHAT, CDR2 FNYEAQ (reference sequence). The CDR3 spells CASSKNRGSETQYF. Here the CDR3 DNA reads TGTGCCAGCAGCAAAAACAGGGGGTCCGAGACCCAGTACTTC.

The chain joins TRBV5-1 to TRBJ1-4; no reliable D call. This CDR3 contains 15 residues. V lost 0 bases and J lost 2, with 8 bases in between. Germline-derived CDR1 and CDR2 are SGHRS and YFSETQ. The DNA for the CDR3 is TGCGCCAGCAGCTTGGCTTCGGTTACTAATGAAAAACTGTTTTTT. Translated, it gives CASSLASVTNEKLFF.

This clone was seen a few times. The J gene is TRBJ1-1, the V gene TRBV28, with a weak D call TRBD1 (5 bases). The CDR3 spans 12 residues. CDR1 MDHEN and CDR2 SYDVKM come from the germline V gene. Trimming pared 6 bases from V and 5 bases from J, leaving 10 bases between. CDR3 region: CASSLRETEAFF. The CDR3 DNA reads TGTGCCAGCAGCCTCAGGGAAACTGAAGCTTTCTTT. The full variable domain, completed using reference TRBV28 and TRBJ1-1, is DVKVTQSSRYLVKRTGEKVFLECVQDMDHENMFWYRQDPGLGLRLIYFSYDVKMKEKGDIPEGYSVSREKKERFSLILESASTNQTSMYLCASSLRETEAFFGQGTRLTVV.

This clone came up a few times. This chain uses TRBV7-2 with TRBJ1-4; 8 positions agree with TRBD1. V trimming: 4 bases; J trimming: 5 bases; junction bases outside the gene matches: 6. CDR3 size: 15 residues. Germline CDR1 and CDR2: SGHTA and FQGNSA. CDR3 bases: TGTGCCAGCAGCTCGGCGAGGACAGGGAATGAAAAACTGTTTTTT. Translating it yields CASSSARTGNEKLFF.

The chain recombines TRBV12-5 with TRBJ2-5; D is unresolved. CDR1 and CDR2 (germline): LGHNT, FRNRAP. This CDR3 spans 13 amino acids. V was clipped by 2 bases and J by 5 bases, with 9 bases between them. CDR3 sequence: CASGLPPLETQYF. The CDR3 DNA sequence: TGTGCTAGTGGTTTGCCCCCGTTGGAGACCCAGTACTTC.

The rearrangement joins TRBV19 to TRBJ2-1; 8 bases line up with TRBD2. Germline V gives CDR1 LNHDA, CDR2 SQIVND (reference sequence). The CDR3 has 15 residues. Losses at the gene ends were 10 bases for V and 3 bases for J; bases not matched to a gene: 11. CDR3 coding DNA: TGTGCCACGAAGGGAGGGACTAGGAACTACAATGAGCAGTTCTTC. Translation gives CATKGGTRNYNEQFF.

This chain connects TRBV7-3 to TRBJ1-1, with D perhaps matching TRBD1 (6 bases). There are 12 residues in the CDR3. V was clipped by 6 bases and J by 9 bases, with 14 bases between them. Germline assignment: CDR1 SGHTA and CDR2 FQGTGA. The CDR3 sequence: CASSRDRDKAFF. The CDR3 region has the DNA TGTGCCAGCAGTCGTGACCGGGACAAAGCTTTCTTT.

This clone was seen only once. This sequence joins TRBV2 and TRBJ2-7, with TRBD1 matching 7 bases. This CDR3 contains 15 residues. J lost 3 bases, V lost 2 bases, and 7 bases had no gene match. Germline-derived CDR1 and CDR2 are SNHLY and FYNNEI. The DNA of the CDR3 is TGTGCCAGCAGTGAACCCGGGACAGCTATCTACGAGCAGTACTTC. Translation: CASSEPGTAIYEQYF.

This chain uses TRBV7-2 with TRBJ2-7, with D possibly TRBD2 on 6 matching bases. V lost 1 base and J 0 bases, leaving 13 bases between the germline ends. Germline V gene lookup returns CDR1 SGHTA and CDR2 FQGNSA. The CDR3 runs to 16 residues. The DNA of the CDR3 is TGTGCCAGCAGCTTAGGGGTCGGGGGATACTCCTACGAGCAGTACTTC. This gives the protein CASSLGVGGYSYEQYF.

The rearrangement uses TRBV10-3 and TRBJ2-7; 10 nucleotides match TRBD2. Per the germline V gene, CDR1 is ENHRY and CDR2 is SYGVKD. The CDR3 consists of 14 residues. J gave up 4 bases and V 3 bases, and 3 bases lay outside the gene matches. CDR3 coding DNA: TGTGCCATCAGTGACGCACTAGCGGGATACGAGCAGTACTTC. Protein sequence: CAISDALAGYEQYF.

This clone occurred a few times. CDR3 in amino acids: CATSDPISSYNEQFF. The CDR3 DNA follows: TGTGCCACCAGTGATCCTATTTCTAGTTACAATGAGCAGTTCTTC. V usage is TRBV24-1 and J usage is TRBJ2-1; no clear D gene. V dropped 3 bases and J dropped 4 bases, with 12 bases sitting between them. Germline CDR1 is KGHDR and CDR2 is SFDVKD. The CDR3 spans 15 residues.

This rearrangement joins TRBV10-3 to TRBJ1-1; D ambiguous. Between the trimmed V and J ends, which lost 4 bases and 2 bases, there was a span of 8 bases. The CDR3 extends over 13 amino acids. Looked up from germline, CDR1 is ENHRY and CDR2 is SYGVKD. Written as DNA, the CDR3 is TGTGCCATCAGTGGAACAGATAACACTGAAGCTTTCTTT. Translated, it gives CAISGTDNTEAFF.

This clone was observed a handful of times. This chain joins TRBV28 and TRBJ2-7; TRBD1 agrees at 11 bases. With V trimmed by 1 base and J by 5 bases, 25 bases remained unmatched. The CDR3 sequence is 22 residues long. Looked up from germline, CDR1 is MDHEN and CDR2 is SYDVKM. CDR3 region: CASSLSRTGGMEREFPDHEQYF. Here the CDR3 DNA reads TGTGCCAGCAGTTTATCTAGGACAGGGGGCATGGAGCGGGAGTTCCCGGACCACGAGCAGTACTTC.

This chain links TRBV3-1 (or the pseudogene TRBV3-2) with TRBJ1-6; D ambiguous. Trimming took off 3 bases at V and 7 bases at J, with 16 bases between the two ends. The CDR3 covers 16 residues. Looked up from germline, CDR1 is LGHDT and CDR2 is YNNKEL (reference sequence). CDR3 region: CASSHLSGSNNSPLHF. The CDR3 region has the DNA TGTGCCAGCAGCCATTTGTCCGGGTCGAACAATTCACCCCTCCACTTT.

This chain links TRBV18 with TRBJ2-7; 7 nucleotides match TRBD1. The germline V gene encodes CDR1 KGHSH and CDR2 LQKENI. V shed 9 bases and J 1 base; nucleotides not matched to a gene: 12. The CDR3 is 15 residues long. In DNA form, the CDR3 reads TGTGCCAGTTCATCCGGGACAGCGAATTCCTACGAGCAGTACTTC. Encoded protein: CASSSGTANSYEQYF.

The rearrangement joins TRBV7-2 to TRBJ2-1; TRBD2 matches at 9 bases. The CDR3 has 17 residues. Trimming removed 5 bases from V and 0 bases from J; junction bases left unmatched: 8. Germline V lookup: CDR1 SGHTA, CDR2 FQGNSA. The CDR3 protein is CASSGGLTSGSYNEQFF. For the CDR3, the DNA is TGTGCCAGCAGCGGGGGGCTGACTAGCGGCTCCTACAATGAGCAGTTCTTC.

The chain combines TRBV7-6 with TRBJ1-4, with D tentatively TRBD1 (6 bases). The germline V gene encodes CDR1 SGHVS and CDR2 FNYEAQ. The V end lost 2 bases, the J end lost 3 bases, and 10 bases lay between the germline ends. This CDR3 comprises 15 residues. The CDR3 region has the DNA TGTGCCAGCAGCTTATCCCAGGGGTCTAATGAAAAACTGTTTTTT. Protein sequence: CASSLSQGSNEKLFF.

The V gene is TRBV9, the J gene TRBJ1-6, with D perhaps matching TRBD1 (5 bases). There are 15 residues in the CDR3. V was cut by 0 bases and J by 7 bases, with 11 bases left in between. The germline V gene encodes CDR1 SGDLS and CDR2 YYNGEE. For the CDR3, the DNA is TGTGCCAGCAGCGTAGTTCAGGGAGGGAATTCACCCCTCCACTTT. As protein: CASSVVQGGNSPLHF.